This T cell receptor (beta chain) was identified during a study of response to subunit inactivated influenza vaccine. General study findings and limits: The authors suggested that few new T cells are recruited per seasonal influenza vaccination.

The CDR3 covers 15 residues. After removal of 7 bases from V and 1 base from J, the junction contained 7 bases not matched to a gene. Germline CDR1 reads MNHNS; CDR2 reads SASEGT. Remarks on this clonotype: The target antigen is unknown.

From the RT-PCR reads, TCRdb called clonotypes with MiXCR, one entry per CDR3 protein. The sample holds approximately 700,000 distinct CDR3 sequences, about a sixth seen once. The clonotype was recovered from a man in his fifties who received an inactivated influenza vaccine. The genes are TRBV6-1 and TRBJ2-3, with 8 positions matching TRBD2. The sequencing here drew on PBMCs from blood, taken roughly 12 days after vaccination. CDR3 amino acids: CASTHSGVRTDTQYF. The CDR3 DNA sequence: TGTGCCAGCACCCATAGCGGGGTTCGCACAGATACGCAGTATTTT.